The next 27 T cell receptor beta chains were all read from a single sample in a study of blood T cell repertoires in COVID-19. The repertoire was sequenced with immunoSEQ multiplex PCR; TCRdb's copy has only in-frame clones and lacks some. The table lists around 220,000 clones, 86% of them singletons, with roughly 10% in the top ten. Sequencing was carried out using peripheral blood. These receptors were obtained from a woman aged 45-60 years with COVID-19, enrolled during active disease.

The chain uses TRBV19 and TRBJ2-1; the match to TRBD1 covers 8 bases. There are 15 residues in the CDR3. Germline CDR1 reads LNHDA; CDR2 reads SQIVND (reference sequence). V lost 0 bases to trimming and J lost 10 bases; unmatched junction nucleotides: 8. The CDR3, as DNA: TGTGCCAGTAGTATAGATCCCAGGGGGCGTGAGGAGCAGTTCTTC. Its protein product is CASSIDPRGREEQFF. Full variable domain (rest looked up from reference TRBV19 and TRBJ2-1): DGGITQSPKYLFRKEGQNVTLSCEQNLNHDAMYWYRQDPGQGLRLIYYSQIVNDFQKGDIAEGYSVSREKKESFPLTVTSAQKNPTAFYLCASSIDPRGREEQFFGPGTRLTVL.

The V and J genes are TRBV5-1 and TRBJ1-1, with TRBD1 identical over 10 bases. The CDR3 contains 13 residues. V was clipped by 7 bases and J by 5 bases; unmatched bases: 5. CDR1 and CDR2 from the germline V gene are SGHRS and YFSETQ. This CDR3 is CASRGTGETEAFF. CDR3 bases: TGCGCCAGCCGCGGGACAGGGGAGACTGAAGCTTTCTTT.

For this clone: One end of the junction is discordant with germline, which a read error may explain. The V gene is TRBV10-3, the J gene TRBJ2-3, with D perhaps TRBD1 (6 bases). There are 15 residues in the CDR3. Germline V gene sequence: CDR1 ENHRY, CDR2 SYGVKD. The CDR3 region has the DNA TGTGCCAGCAGTCACGGGACATCTTTCACAGATACGCAGTATTTT. Protein sequence: CASSHGTSFTDTQYF.

This chain connects TRBV2 to TRBJ1-1; D remains ambiguous. V was trimmed by 4 bases and J by 4 bases, leaving 13 bases between them. The CDR3 is 14 residues long. Germline V gene lookup returns CDR1 SNHLY and CDR2 FYNNEI. The CDR3 loop reads CASSAPGGGTEAFF. In DNA, the CDR3 is TGTGCCAGCAGTGCCCCGGGTGGAGGCACTGAAGCTTTCTTT.

V is TRBV24-1 and J is TRBJ2-4; the match to TRBD2 covers 7 bases. Germline loops: CDR1 KGHDR, CDR2 SFDVKD. After removal of 6 bases from V and 0 bases from J, the junction contained 1 base not matched to a gene. The CDR3 runs 14 residues. DNA of the CDR3: TGTGCCACCAGTCCGGGGGGAGCCAAAAACATTCAGTACTTC. Protein: CATSPGGAKNIQYF.

The V gene is TRBV15, the J gene TRBJ2-1, with 7 nucleotides matching TRBD1. In germline, CDR1 is LNHNV, CDR2 YYDKDF (reference sequence). V was pared by 3 bases and J by 2 bases, with 4 bases of the junction left unmatched. This CDR3 contains 15 residues. In nucleotides, the CDR3 is TGTGCCACCAGCAGCGGGACAGATACCTACAATGAGCAGTTCTTC. Residues: CATSSGTDTYNEQFF.

The chain is built from TRBV19 and TRBJ2-1; TRBD1 agrees at 8 bases. The ends lost 2 bases at V and 10 bases at J; junction bases unmatched: 4. CDR1 and CDR2 from the germline V gene are LNHDA and SQIVND (reference sequence). This CDR3 has 13 amino acids. The CDR3 loop reads CASSIRDRWEQFF. The CDR3 nucleotides read TGTGCCAGTAGTATAAGGGACAGGTGGGAGCAGTTCTTC.

This chain connects TRBV3-1 (or the pseudogene TRBV3-2) to TRBJ2-7, with D maybe TRBD1 (6 bases). Germline V gene data show CDR1 as LGHDT and CDR2 as YNNKEL (reference sequence). Trimming shortened V by 4 bases and J by 0 bases, and 10 bases separated the two germline ends. The CDR3 sequence is 14 residues long. CDR3 nucleotides: TGTGCCAGCAGCCTCAGGGGTCTCTCCTACGAGCAGTACTTC. This codes for CASSLRGLSYEQYF.

In its sample, this clone was seen once. The V and J genes are TRBV2 and TRBJ2-1; 9 positions agree with TRBD1. Germline values: CDR1 SNHLY, CDR2 FYNNEI. The CDR3 has 14 amino acids. With 4 bases clipped from V and 6 bases from J, the junction kept 4 bases outside the gene matches. As DNA, the CDR3 is TGTGCCAGCAGTGTACGGGACAGGGCCAATGAGCAGTTCTTC. Its protein is CASSVRDRANEQFF.

This chain links TRBV12-3 or TRBV12-4 with TRBJ1-2; 7 positions match TRBD1. V gave up 8 bases and J gave up 6 bases; unmatched junction bases: 9. This CDR3 has 13 residues. The CDR3 nucleotides read TGTGCCAGCCGACAGGGCAGTCTCGATGGCTACACCTTC. Amino acids: CASRQGSLDGYTF.

The chain recombines TRBV6-1 with TRBJ2-7; D is unresolved. The CDR3 runs to 14 residues. V was clipped by 2 bases and J by 2 bases, with 10 bases between them. The germline V gene encodes CDR1 MNHNS and CDR2 SASEGT. CDR3 in amino acids: CASSESPRAYEQYV. DNA for the CDR3: TGTGCCAGCAGTGAATCTCCACGGGCCTACGAGCAGTACGTC.

The chain couples TRBV11-2 to TRBJ1-6; D is unclear. Germline V gives CDR1 SGHAT, CDR2 FQNNGV. The V gene lost 1 base and the J gene lost 10 bases, with 14 bases spanning the gap. This CDR3 contains 15 residues. CDR3 bases: TGTGCCAGCAGCTTAGGTCTTAACTCGTTCTCACCCCTCCACTTT. The encoded protein is CASSLGLNSFSPLHF.

The V and J genes are TRBV28 and TRBJ2-1, with a possible D match to TRBD1 (5 bases). This CDR3 has 13 residues. The germline gives CDR1 MDHEN, CDR2 SYDVKM. The germline V and J ends were trimmed by 3 bases and 5 bases, with 8 bases remaining between them. CDR3 DNA: TGTGCCAGCAGTTTCCTAGGGGACAATGAGCAGTTCTTC. Translated: CASSFLGDNEQFF.

This chain uses TRBV15 with TRBJ1-6, with TRBD1 matching 8 bases. The J segment lost 12 bases and the V segment lost 3 bases, leaving 10 bases of the junction unmatched. The CDR3 sequence is 15 residues long. Germline V CDR1 and CDR2: LNHNV, YYDKDF (reference sequence). The CDR3 DNA reads as TGTGCCACCAGCAGTGGGACAGGCGGTAACAAACCCCTCCACTTT. As protein: CATSSGTGGNKPLHF. Full variable domain (rest looked up from reference TRBV15 and TRBJ1-6): DAMVIQNPRYQVTQFGKPVTLSCSQTLNHNVMYWYQQKSSQAPKLLFHYYDKDFNNEADTPDNFQSRRPNTSFCFLDIRSPGLGDTAMYLCATSSGTGGNKPLHFGNGTRLTVT.

The chain uses TRBV28 and TRBJ1-1; the D is unclear. Germline CDR1 and CDR2: MDHEN and SYDVKM. Trimming removed 10 bases from V and 4 bases from J, with 13 bases in between. The CDR3 is made up of 12 amino acids. The CDR3 bases are TGTGCCACCTCGGAGGGAACCACTGAAGCTTTCTTT. Residues: CATSEGTTEAFF.

The gene calls are TRBV6-2 or TRBV6-3 and TRBJ1-2, with D possibly being TRBD1 (5 bases). V was trimmed by 0 bases and J by 1 base, leaving 15 bases between them. CDR3 length: 17 amino acids. Germline V lookup: CDR1 MNHEY, CDR2 SVGEGT. The chain's CDR3 is CASSYSRLDTDNYGYTF. DNA for the CDR3: TGTGCCAGCAGTTACTCGAGATTGGACACTGATAACTATGGCTACACCTTC.

The V and J genes are TRBV20-1 and TRBJ2-5, with D unclear. Germline loops: CDR1 DFQATT, CDR2 SNEGSKA (reference sequence). V was cut by 0 bases and J by 3 bases, with 2 bases left in between. This CDR3 is built from 11 residues. CDR3 region: CSARDKETQYF. The CDR3 DNA sequence: TGCAGTGCTAGAGACAAAGAGACCCAGTACTTC.

The chain employs TRBV13 and TRBJ1-1; TRBD1 agrees at 8 bases. Germline CDR1 is PRHDT and CDR2 is FYEKMQ (reference sequence). The junction had 7 bases not matched to a gene; V was cut back by 4 bases and J by 3 bases. The CDR3 length is 15 residues. CDR3: CASSSDRDADTEAFF. CDR3 bases: TGTGCCAGCAGCTCGGACAGGGACGCGGACACTGAAGCTTTCTTT.

In regard to this clone: Distinct nucleotide sequences in the sample also encode this CDR3. The chain uses TRBV3-1 (or the pseudogene TRBV3-2) and TRBJ1-1; no reliable D call. The CDR3 spans 12 residues. Germline V lookup: CDR1 LGHDT, CDR2 YNNKEL (reference sequence). V gave up 1 base and J gave up 7 bases, with 7 bases separating them. CDR3 protein: CASSQGSREAFF. The CDR3 coding sequence is TGTGCCAGCAGCCAAGGCTCGCGTGAAGCTTTCTTT.

The CDR3 loop reads CASSQGQERFSSGNTIYF. The DNA for the CDR3 is TGTGCCAGCAGCCAGGGACAGGAGAGATTTTCCTCTGGAAACACCATATATTTT. V usage is TRBV13 and J usage is TRBJ1-3, with TRBD1 identical over 8 bases. The CDR3 is 18 amino acids. With V trimmed by 5 bases and J by 0 bases, 12 bases remained unmatched. In germline, CDR1 is PRHDT, CDR2 FYEKMQ (reference sequence).

The chain uses TRBV11-2 and TRBJ2-7; 13 nucleotides line up with TRBD2. Per germline, CDR1 SGHAT and CDR2 FQNNGV. This CDR3 spans 15 amino acids. Germline trimming cut 6 bases from V and 3 bases from J; bases unmatched to any gene: 5. The CDR3 bases are TGTGCCAGCAGACCCAGGACTAGCGGGGGCTACGAGCAGTACTTC. Translated: CASRPRTSGGYEQYF.

V usage is TRBV9 and J usage is TRBJ2-2, with 7 bases fitting TRBD1. V lost 2 bases, J lost 4 bases, and 8 bases stayed unmatched. This CDR3 has 16 amino acids. Germline CDR1 is SGDLS and CDR2 is YYNGEE. CDR3 region: CASSVQGGARTGELFF. CDR3 coding DNA: TGTGCCAGCAGCGTCCAAGGGGGCGCGCGCACCGGGGAGCTGTTTTTT.

In its sample, this clone was seen once. The V and J genes are TRBV19 and TRBJ2-1, with D possibly TRBD2 on 7 matching bases. CDR1 is LNHDA and CDR2 is SQIVND in the germline V gene (reference sequence). The CDR3 covers 14 residues. V lost 6 bases and J lost 3, with 12 bases in between. The CDR3 spells CASSEGGVYNEQFF. The CDR3 nucleotides are TGTGCCAGTAGCGAGGGGGGGGTCTACAATGAGCAGTTCTTC.

This chain uses TRBV10-2 with TRBJ2-2; 8 positions agree with TRBD2. Trimming cost V 2 bases and J 6 bases; bases outside gene matches: 2. This CDR3 is built from 14 residues. The germline V gene has CDR1 WSHSY and CDR2 SAAADI. CDR3 coding DNA: TGCGCCAGCAGTGAGACCGGGGGGGCCGGGGAGCTGTTTTTT. Encoded protein: CASSETGGAGELFF.

There are a few counts of this clone. The chain joins TRBV19 to TRBJ1-4; TRBD1 matches at 10 bases. There are 15 residues in the CDR3. V lost 7 bases, J lost 5 bases, and 7 bases stayed unmatched. Germline V gives CDR1 LNHDA, CDR2 SQIVND (reference sequence). This CDR3 reads CASTFTGQGNEKLFF. CDR3 bases: TGTGCCAGTACCTTCACGGGACAGGGGAATGAAAAACTGTTTTTT.

Comment on this clone: One end of the junction is discordant with germline, which a read error may explain. This chain connects TRBV13 to TRBJ1-4, with D tentatively TRBD1 (6 bases). The CDR3 contains 13 residues. Germline CDR1 is PRHDT and CDR2 is FYEKMQ (reference sequence). CDR3 coding DNA: TGTGCCAGCAGCCCAAGCCCCTCGGGACACGGGGTTTTT. This codes for CASSPSPSGHGVF.

The rearrangement uses TRBV9 and TRBJ1-1; no reliable D call. CDR3 length: 12 residues. Trimming removed 5 bases from V and 5 bases from J, with 10 bases in between. Germline V gene sequence: CDR1 SGDLS, CDR2 YYNGEE. The CDR3 region is CASSLAETEAFF. CDR3 in DNA: TGTGCCAGCAGTCTCGCCGAGACTGAAGCTTTCTTT.